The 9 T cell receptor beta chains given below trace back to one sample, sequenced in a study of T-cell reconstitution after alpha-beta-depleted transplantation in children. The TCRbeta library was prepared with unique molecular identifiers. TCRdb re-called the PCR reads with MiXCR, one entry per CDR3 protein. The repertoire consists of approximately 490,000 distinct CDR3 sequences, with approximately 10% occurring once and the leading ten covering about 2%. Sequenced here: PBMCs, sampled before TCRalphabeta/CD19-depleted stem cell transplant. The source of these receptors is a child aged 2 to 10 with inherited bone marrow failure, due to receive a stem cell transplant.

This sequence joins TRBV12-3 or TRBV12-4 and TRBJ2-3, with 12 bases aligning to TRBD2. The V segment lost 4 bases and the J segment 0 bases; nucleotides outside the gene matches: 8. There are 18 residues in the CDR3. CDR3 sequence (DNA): TGTGCCAGCAGTTGGTCTAGCGGGAGGGCCTTCAGCACAGATACGCAGTATTTT. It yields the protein CASSWSSGRAFSTDTQYF.

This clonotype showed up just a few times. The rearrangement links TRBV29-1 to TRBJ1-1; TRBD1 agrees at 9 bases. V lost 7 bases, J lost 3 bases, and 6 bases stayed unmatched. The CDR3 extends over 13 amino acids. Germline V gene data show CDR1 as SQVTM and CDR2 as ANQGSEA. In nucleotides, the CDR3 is TGCAGCGCCCGGACAGGGGAGTACACTGAAGCTTTCTTT. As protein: CSARTGEYTEAFF.

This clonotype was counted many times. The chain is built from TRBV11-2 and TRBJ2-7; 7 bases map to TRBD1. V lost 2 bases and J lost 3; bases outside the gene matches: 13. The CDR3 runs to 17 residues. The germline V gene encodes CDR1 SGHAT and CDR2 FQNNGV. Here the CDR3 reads CASSLSPGQLWFYEQYF. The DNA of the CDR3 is TGTGCCAGCAGCTTAAGTCCGGGACAGTTATGGTTCTACGAGCAGTACTTC.

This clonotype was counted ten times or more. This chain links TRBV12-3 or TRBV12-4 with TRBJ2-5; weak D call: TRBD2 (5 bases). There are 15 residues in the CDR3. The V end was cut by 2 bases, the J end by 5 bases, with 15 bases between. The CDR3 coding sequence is TGTGCCAGCAGTTTATGGCGCCGGGGTTGGGAGACCCAGTACTTC. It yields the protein CASSLWRRGWETQYF.

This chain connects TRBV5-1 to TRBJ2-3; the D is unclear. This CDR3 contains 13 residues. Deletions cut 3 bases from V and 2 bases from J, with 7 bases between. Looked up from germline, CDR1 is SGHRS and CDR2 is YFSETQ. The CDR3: CASSSQYTDTQYF. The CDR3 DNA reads TGCGCCAGCAGCTCCCAGTACACAGATACGCAGTATTTT.

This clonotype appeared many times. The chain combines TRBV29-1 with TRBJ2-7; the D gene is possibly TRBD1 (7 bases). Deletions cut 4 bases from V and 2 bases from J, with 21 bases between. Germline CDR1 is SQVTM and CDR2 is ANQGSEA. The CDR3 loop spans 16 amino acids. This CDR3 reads CSVADNRRGTPYEQYF. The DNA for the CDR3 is TGCAGCGTTGCGGATAACCGCAGGGGGACTCCCTACGAGCAGTACTTC.

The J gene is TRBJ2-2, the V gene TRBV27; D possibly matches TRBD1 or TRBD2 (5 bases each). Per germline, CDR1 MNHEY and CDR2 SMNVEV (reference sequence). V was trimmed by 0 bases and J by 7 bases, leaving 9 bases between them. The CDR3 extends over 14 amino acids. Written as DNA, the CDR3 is TGTGCCAGCAGTTTATCGTGGGGGTACGGGGAGCTGTTTTTT. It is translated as CASSLSWGYGELFF.

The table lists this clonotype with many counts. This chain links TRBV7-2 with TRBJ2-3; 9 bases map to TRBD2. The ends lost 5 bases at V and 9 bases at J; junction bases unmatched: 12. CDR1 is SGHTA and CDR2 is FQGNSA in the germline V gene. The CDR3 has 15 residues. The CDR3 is CASSGPLAGYKTQYF. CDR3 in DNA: TGTGCCAGCAGCGGGCCCCTAGCGGGGTACAAGACGCAGTATTTT.

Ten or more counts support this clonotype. CDR3 DNA sequence: TGTGCCAGCAGCTTAGTGGGTGAAATTCCCCACAATGAGCAGTTCTTC. Protein product: CASSLVGEIPHNEQFF. This chain links TRBV7-9 with TRBJ2-1; D not certain. Germline CDR1 SEHNR, CDR2 FQNEAQ (reference sequence). This CDR3 comprises 16 residues. V was cut by 1 base and J by 5 bases, with 15 bases left in between.